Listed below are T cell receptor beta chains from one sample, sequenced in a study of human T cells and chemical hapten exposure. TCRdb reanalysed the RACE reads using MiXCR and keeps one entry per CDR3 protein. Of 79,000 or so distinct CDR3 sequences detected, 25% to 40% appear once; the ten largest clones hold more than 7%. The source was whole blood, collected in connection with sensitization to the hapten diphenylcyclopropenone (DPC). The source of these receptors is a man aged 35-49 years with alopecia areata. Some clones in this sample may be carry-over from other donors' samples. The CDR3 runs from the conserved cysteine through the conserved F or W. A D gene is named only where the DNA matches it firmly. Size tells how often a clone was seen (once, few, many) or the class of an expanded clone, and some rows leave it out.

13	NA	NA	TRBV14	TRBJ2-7	TGTGCCAGCAGCCCGGACATTTCCTACGAGCAGTACTTC	CASSPDISYEQYF
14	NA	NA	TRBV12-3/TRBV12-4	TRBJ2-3	TGTGCCAGCATCTGGCGGGGATTTGCAGATACGCAGTATTTT	CASIWRGFADTQYF
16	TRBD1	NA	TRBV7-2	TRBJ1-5	TGTGCCAGCAGCTTAAGAGGGGGCGCATGGGATCAGCCCCAGCATTTT	CASSLRGGAWDQPQHF
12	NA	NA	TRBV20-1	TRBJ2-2	TGCAGGGCCGACAGGCCTGCCGGGGAGCTGTTTTTT	CRADRPAGELFF
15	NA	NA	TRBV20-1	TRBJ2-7	TGCAGTGCTAGAGATTCCCGGGGATGGGACTACGAGCAGTACTTC	CSARDSRGWDYEQYF
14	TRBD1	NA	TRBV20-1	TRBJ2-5	TGCAGTGCCAAGGACAGGGGGCCTCAAGAGACCCAGTACTTC	CSAKDRGPQETQYF
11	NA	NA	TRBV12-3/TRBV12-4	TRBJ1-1	TGTGCCAGCAGTCCCTCCCGGGGAGCTTTCTTT	CASSPSRGAFF
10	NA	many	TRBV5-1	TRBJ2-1	TGCGCCAGCGGGGACGGTGAGCAGTTCTTC	CASGDGEQFF
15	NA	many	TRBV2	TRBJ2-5	TGTGCCAGCAGTCACCCCGGGACCGGACAAGAGACCCAGTACTTC	CASSHPGTGQETQYF
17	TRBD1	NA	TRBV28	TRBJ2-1	TGTGCCAGCAGTTTATGGTCGGGACAGGTCGACAACAATGAGCAGTTCTTC	CASSLWSGQVDNNEQFF
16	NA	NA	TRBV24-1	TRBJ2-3	TGTGCCACCAGTGATTACAGGGCAGGAGGCACAGATACGCAGTATTTT	CATSDYRAGGTDTQYF
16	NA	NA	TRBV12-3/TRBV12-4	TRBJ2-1	TGTGCCAGCAGTACTGGAAGGGGGAGCCAAAACAATGAGCAGTTCTTC	CASSTGRGSQNNEQFF
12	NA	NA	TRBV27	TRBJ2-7	TGTGCCAGCAGTCCCACAGGCTACGAGCAGTACTTC	CASSPTGYEQYF
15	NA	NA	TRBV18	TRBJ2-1	TGTGCCAGCTCACCCCCGGGACCGACGGACAATGAGCAGTTCTTC	CASSPPGPTDNEQFF
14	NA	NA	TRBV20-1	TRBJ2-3	TGCAGTGCTCGGGACATCCGCCGCACAGATACGCAGTATTTT	CSARDIRRTDTQYF